The clone carrying this T cell receptor (beta chain) appeared many times. Its antigen is currently unknown. Blood from later-ophthalmopathy patients was taken at first hyperthyroidism diagnosis. The PBMCs were sourced from fresh peripheral blood (approximately 9.6 ml). This CDR3 is built from 13 residues. Germline CDR1 DFQATT, CDR2 SNEGSKA (reference sequence). Trimming took off 5 bases at V and 4 bases at J, with 14 bases between the two ends. TCR beta CDR3 regions were amplified from RNA. Using the HTBI primer set, a first-round RT-PCR was run on the TCR CDR3. Each CDR3 protein gets one entry after TCRdb re-called the multiplex PCR reads with MiXCR. The sample gives 130,000 to 150,000 distinct CDR3 sequences, approximately 20% of which show up once; 67% is in the top ten. These data come from a study of T cells in Graves' hyperthyroidism and ophthalmopathy. Study background: The authors collected peripheral blood at initial diagnosis, before any treatment.

Overall study findings and caveats: A 13 V-J model separated ophthalmopathy from stable hyperthyroidism.

The material sequenced was blood. The clonotype was recovered from a woman aged 45-65 years with Graves' hyperthyroidism that later progressed to Graves' ophthalmopathy. V usage is TRBV20-1 and J usage is TRBJ1-1, with D perhaps matching TRBD1 (5 bases). The CDR3 nucleotides read TGCAGTGCTGGGACGGGGAAAGTCACTGAAGCTTTCTTT. As protein: CSAGTGKVTEAFF.